This entry lists 28 T cell receptor beta chains sequenced from one sample in a study of control samples from healthy donors and cancer patients. Sequencing used immunoSEQ multiplex PCR; TCRdb keeps in-frame clones, though not all of them. The data contain some 130,000 clones, 93% of them seen just once; the ten biggest clones take up around 1.6%. The sequenced sample consisted of PBMCs. These receptor sequences come from a man aged 45-65 years with head and neck cancer.

The genes are TRBV19 and TRBJ2-1, with 8 bases lining up with TRBD1. This CDR3 region has 14 residues. Germline lookup yields CDR1 LNHDA and CDR2 SQIVND (reference sequence). After removal of 3 bases from V and 9 bases from J, the junction contained 7 bases not matched to a gene. CDR3 in amino acids: CASSMVAGGIEQFF. CDR3 nucleotides: TGTGCCAGTAGTATGGTGGCAGGGGGCATTGAGCAGTTCTTC.

The CDR3 region has the DNA TGTGCCAGCAGTTCCAACACCTATGGCTACACCTTC. Residues: CASSSNTYGYTF. The gene calls are TRBV27 and TRBJ1-2; D is uncertain. V lost 4 bases to trimming and J lost 4 bases, with 7 bases between them. The CDR3 contains 12 residues. CDR1 MNHEY and CDR2 SMNVEV come from the germline V gene (reference sequence).

With regard to this clone: A junction end diverges from the germline sequence, so it may reflect a read error. The CDR3 DNA reads TGTGCCAGCAGCAGAGCCGAACCGGCACATCCTCTCTTT. It encodes CASSRAEPAHPLF. This chain connects TRBV9 to TRBJ1-1; D not certain. Germline CDR1 and CDR2: SGDLS and YYNGEE. This CDR3 region has 13 residues. The full variable domain, with the rest looked up from reference TRBV9 and TRBJ1-1, is DSGVTQTPKHLITATGQRVTLRCSPRSGDLSVYWYQQSLDQGLQFLIQYYNGEERAKGNILERFSAQQFPDLHSELNLSSLELGDSALYFCASSRAEPAHPLFGQGTRLTVV.

The sample holds one count of this clone. The chain combines TRBV4-3 with TRBJ1-3; the D gene is possibly TRBD1 (5 bases). The V end lost 1 base, the J end lost 4 bases, and 17 bases lay between the germline ends. The CDR3 is 17 residues long. Germline V gene sequence: CDR1 LGHNA, CDR2 YSLEER. The DNA of the CDR3 is TGCGCCAGCAGCCAAGGGAAAGGAAACGGGGACGGAAACACCATATATTTT. It translates to CASSQGKGNGDGNTIYF.

This chain connects TRBV29-1 to TRBJ1-1; D is uncertain. This CDR3 contains 11 residues. V lost 5 bases and J 0 bases, leaving 4 bases between the germline ends. Per the germline V gene, CDR1 is SQVTM and CDR2 is ANQGSEA. CDR3 loop: CSVWVNTEAFF. The CDR3 nucleotides read TGCAGCGTTTGGGTGAACACTGAAGCTTTCTTT. Using reference TRBV29-1 and TRBJ1-1 for the parts outside the CDR3, the full variable domain is SAVISQKPSRDICQRGTSLTIQCQVDSQVTMMFWYRQQPGQSLTLIATANQGSEATYESGFVIDKFPISRPNLTFSTLTVSNMSPEDSSIYLCSVWVNTEAFFGQGTRLTVV.

V is TRBV21-1 and J is TRBJ1-6; whether TRBD1, the table's D call, matches the DNA was not checked. TRBV21-1 is deemed a pseudogene. CDR3 size: 15 residues. The CDR3 is CASYTGSSYNSPLHF. The CDR3, as DNA: TGTGCCAGCTATACAGGGAGCTCCTATAATTCACCCCTCCACTTT.

J is TRBJ2-3 and V is TRBV9; the match to TRBD2 covers 13 bases. Germline CDR1 and CDR2: SGDLS and YYNGEE. This CDR3 spans 16 amino acids. Trimming took 4 bases from V and 3 from J; bases not matched to a gene: 5. Here the CDR3 reads CASSLTSGGDTDTQYF. CDR3 DNA: TGTGCCAGCAGCCTTACTAGCGGGGGGGATACAGATACGCAGTATTTT.

The chain recombines TRBV6-6 with TRBJ1-5; 7 bases line up with TRBD1. The trim removed 2 bases at V and 9 bases at J, leaving 7 bases unmatched. Germline-derived CDR1 and CDR2 are MNHNY and SVGAGI (reference sequence). The CDR3 covers 14 residues. The CDR3 is CASSYAQGLPPQHF. In DNA, the CDR3 is TGTGCCAGCAGTTACGCACAGGGGTTACCGCCCCAGCATTTT.

This chain links TRBV7-8 with TRBJ1-5; D is unresolved. The CDR3 sequence is 17 residues long. Trimming removed 0 bases from V and 2 bases from J, with 14 bases in between. Germline CDR1 SGHVS, CDR2 FQNEAQ. CDR3 nucleotides: TGTGCCAGCAGCTTAGCGGGGTTCCTTCGGGGCAATCAGCCCCAGCATTTT. Translated: CASSLAGFLRGNQPQHF.

The rearrangement links TRBV7-9 to TRBJ1-6; no clear D. The CDR3 covers 15 residues. Trimming stripped 8 bases from V and 1 base from J, with 12 bases between. Germline values: CDR1 SEHNR, CDR2 FQNEAQ (reference sequence). The CDR3 DNA reads as TGTGCCAGCTCCCCAGCATGGTCCTATAATTCACCCCTCCACTTT. Its protein product is CASSPAWSYNSPLHF.

The genes are TRBV7-9 and TRBJ1-1; D possibly corresponds to TRBD1 (6 bases). The CDR3 has 13 amino acids. Germline lookup yields CDR1 SEHNR and CDR2 FQNEAQ (reference sequence). Deletions cut 6 bases from V and 4 bases from J, with 12 bases between. The CDR3 region has the DNA TGTGCCAGCAGAGATACAGGGAGCACTGAAGCTTTCTTT. This codes for CASRDTGSTEAFF.

J is TRBJ2-1 and V is TRBV3-1 (or the pseudogene TRBV3-2); D unresolved. Germline-derived CDR1 and CDR2 are LGHDT and YNNKEL (reference sequence). The CDR3 consists of 11 residues. V was trimmed by 0 bases and J by 8 bases, leaving 2 bases between them. CDR3 sequence reads: CASSQDYEQFF. The DNA of the CDR3 is TGTGCCAGCAGCCAAGATTATGAGCAGTTCTTC.

The chain recombines TRBV18 with TRBJ1-1; TRBD1 aligns across 9 bases. The trim removed 3 bases at V and 4 bases at J, leaving 3 bases unmatched. The CDR3 has 14 residues. Germline CDR1 reads KGHSH; CDR2 reads LQKENI. The chain's CDR3 is CASSPNRGRTEAFF. DNA of the CDR3: TGTGCCAGCTCACCGAACAGGGGGCGCACTGAAGCTTTCTTT.

The chain carries TRBV2 and TRBJ2-1; D unclear. The CDR3 totals 15 residues. The germline V and J ends were trimmed by 5 bases and 0 bases, with 11 bases remaining between them. Germline loops: CDR1 SNHLY, CDR2 FYNNEI. CDR3 coding DNA: TGTGCCAGCAGTTCCTTAAGAAACTCCTACAATGAGCAGTTCTTC. Its protein is CASSSLRNSYNEQFF.

This clone is a singleton in its sample. The chain is built from TRBV7-9 and TRBJ2-2; a weak D match, TRBD1 (5 bases). Trimming took off 1 base at V and 1 base at J, with 7 bases between the two ends. CDR3 size: 15 residues. Per the germline V gene, CDR1 is SEHNR and CDR2 is FQNEAQ (reference sequence). CDR3 in amino acids: CASSLGRVNTGELFF. As DNA, the CDR3 is TGTGCCAGCAGCTTAGGCAGGGTGAACACCGGGGAGCTGTTTTTT.

This chain connects TRBV10-3 to TRBJ2-3, with 7 bases that match TRBD2. V dropped 4 bases and J dropped 1; count of bases not matched to a gene: 2. CDR3 size: 14 residues. In germline, CDR1 is ENHRY, CDR2 SYGVKD. The CDR3: CAISVGGGTDTQYF. CDR3 DNA: TGTGCCATCAGTGTGGGGGGGGGCACAGATACGCAGTATTTT.

The gene calls are TRBV7-2 and TRBJ1-2; D unresolved. V lost 2 bases to trimming and J lost 2 bases, with 9 bases between them. Germline-derived CDR1 and CDR2 are SGHTA and FQGNSA. This CDR3 has 14 amino acids. CDR3 in DNA: TGTGCCAGCAGCTTACAGTACGGAAACTATGGCTACACCTTC. Its protein is CASSLQYGNYGYTF.

The chain employs TRBV7-2 and TRBJ1-6, with 7 bases identical to TRBD1. V trimming: 5 bases; J trimming: 7 bases; junction bases outside the gene matches: 14. CDR3 length equals 17 residues. CDR1 is SGHTA, CDR2 FQGNSA, per germline. The chain's CDR3 is CASSPQDRLAGNSPLHF. CDR3 DNA sequence: TGTGCCAGCAGCCCCCAGGACAGGTTAGCAGGGAATTCACCCCTCCACTTT.

A single count supports this clone. The chain links TRBV28 to TRBJ2-5; possibly TRBD2 for D (5 bases). Germline CDR1 and CDR2: MDHEN and SYDVKM. The V end lost 3 bases, the J end lost 4 bases, and 18 bases lay between the germline ends. The CDR3 is made up of 16 amino acids. The CDR3 DNA reads TGTGCCAGCAGTTTCGGGGTACGGCAACGGGGAGAGACCCAGTACTTC. Amino acids: CASSFGVRQRGETQYF.

The chain has TRBV7-2 and TRBJ2-7; 8 bases line up with TRBD1. The V and J ends lost 5 bases and 3 bases, in that order; junction bases with no gene match: 6. CDR1 is SGHTA, CDR2 FQGNSA, per germline. CDR3 length equals 14 residues. The CDR3, as DNA: TGTGCCAGCAGCACTAGGACAGGGTTCTACGAGCAGTACTTC. Protein sequence: CASSTRTGFYEQYF.

The chain joins TRBV7-3 to TRBJ2-1, with D possibly TRBD2 on 6 matching bases. The length of the CDR3 is 14 residues. V was pared by 1 base and J by 7 bases, with 11 bases between. In germline, CDR1 is SGHTA, CDR2 FQGTGA. CDR3 sequence (DNA): TGTGCCAGCAGCTTAAAGGGCGGGGAGAATGAGCAGTTCTTC. Its translation: CASSLKGGENEQFF.

The chain employs TRBV25-1 and TRBJ2-5; maybe TRBD2 (7 bases). Germline CDR1 and CDR2: MGHDK and SYGVNS. Between the trimmed V and J ends, which lost 1 base and 1 base, there was a span of 13 bases. The CDR3 sequence is 16 residues long. The CDR3 coding sequence is TGTGCCAGCAGTGAATGGCGGGGGCTAGCCCAAGAGACCCAGTACTTC. Its translation: CASSEWRGLAQETQYF.

The J gene is TRBJ2-3, the V gene TRBV27; unclear D gene. CDR3 length: 15 amino acids. The V gene's germline CDR1 is MNHEY and CDR2 SMNVEV (reference sequence). The V and J ends lost 2 bases and 1 base respectively, with 10 bases between them. The CDR3 protein is CASSLEVAGTDTQYF. The CDR3 DNA sequence: TGTGCCAGCAGTTTAGAGGTGGCCGGCACAGATACGCAGTATTTT.

This chain connects TRBV6-6 to TRBJ1-2; 8 nucleotides align to TRBD1. V lost 0 bases, J lost 9 bases, and 6 bases stayed unmatched. The CDR3 covers 14 residues. Germline-derived CDR1 and CDR2 are MNHNY and SVGAGI (reference sequence). The CDR3 DNA reads TGTGCCAGCAGTTACTCTTCAGGGGGCGCGCGCTACACCTTC. Encoded protein: CASSYSSGGARYTF.

V and J are TRBV11-2 and TRBJ2-7, with D maybe TRBD1 (5 bases). V was pared by 5 bases and J by 5 bases, with 13 bases between. Germline assignment: CDR1 SGHAT and CDR2 FQNNGV. This CDR3 comprises 13 residues. CDR3 nucleotide sequence: TGTGCCAGCAGCCCAGTCCAGGGCAACGAGCAGTACTTC. Translated, it gives CASSPVQGNEQYF.

The chain combines TRBV25-1 with TRBJ1-6; D remains unclear. V was cut by 2 bases and J by 9 bases, with 5 bases left in between. This CDR3 contains 12 residues. Germline V gives CDR1 MGHDK, CDR2 SYGVNS. For the CDR3, the DNA is TGTGCCAGCAGTGAAAGGGTTTCACCCCTCCACTTT. As protein: CASSERVSPLHF.

The chain has TRBV5-6 and TRBJ1-3; D call uncertain. The germline V and J ends were trimmed by 1 base and 0 bases, with 5 bases remaining between them. This CDR3 has 14 amino acids. Germline V gene lookup returns CDR1 SGHDT and CDR2 YYEEEE. This CDR3 is CASSLMLSGNTIYF. Here the CDR3 DNA reads TGTGCCAGCAGCTTGATGCTCTCTGGAAACACCATATATTTT.

This chain links TRBV30 with TRBJ1-6; TRBD1 might be the D (5 bases). Trimming pared 3 bases from V and 9 bases from J, leaving 18 bases between. Germline loops: CDR1 GTSNPN, CDR2 SVGIG (reference sequence). This CDR3 contains 15 residues. In DNA form, the CDR3 reads TGTGCCTGGAGCGATGAAGGGGCGAGTATTTCACCCCTCCACTTT. It translates to CAWSDEGASISPLHF.